This entry features one T cell receptor beta chain sequence. No cognate antigen has been identified for it. No base-level quality is on record; no much larger clone is a single base apart. These data are taken from a study of cytomegalovirus exposure and HLA in healthy donors (dated by TCRdb to the late 2010s). Some background on the complete study: According to an earlier analysis of a few hundred of the donors, about 179 million T cells yielded roughly 110 million unique TCR beta sequences and approximately 280 Gb of sequence data. An early release covering 550 to 650 HLA-typed donors comprised approximately 290 gigabases of sequencing data and tens of millions of unique TCR sequences. Of the 398 genotyped donors, 65% to 90% were placed in the genetic ancestry cluster associated with self-reported Caucasian donors. The study aimed to test whether signatures of past pathogen exposure could be identified by cataloging public T cell receptors. The T cell repertoires of under 700 subjects were profiled by immunosequencing and related to cytomegalovirus serostatus. Along with the approximately 650-subject first cohort, a separate validation cohort of 120 different subjects was used. To predict cytomegalovirus infection status, the study combined high-throughput TCR immunosequencing, statistical association of individual TCRs with disease status, and machine learning. A later analysis re-examined previously published TCR beta repertoires from hundreds of donors and added high-resolution HLA genotyping to investigate patterns of TCR occurrence. The later analysis used no new phenotypic data to find candidate immune exposures, relying instead on TCR beta sequences and their occurrence across donors. To decide whether each TCR beta V gene segment behaved as functional or pseudogenic, an earlier analysis of some 600 of the donors relied on high-throughput TCR beta sequencing. Donor age, sex, ethnicity and CMV serostatus were compiled alongside the repertoire data. In a later genetic analysis, genome-wide SNP genotypes for about three fifths of the 666 donors were used, and that subset was treated as a discovery cohort. All discovery cohort repertoires had been generated on a single sequencing platform. HLA typing covered class I and class II loci at four-digit resolution. The number of donors typed differed by locus, with about 629-630 for A, B, C, DRB1 and DQB1, around 520 for DQA1, 600 to 610 for DPA1, and approximately 470 for DPB1. Several DR-DQ haplotypes were handled as single units for association and clustering, since linkage in the cohort was strong. Among roughly 370 genotyped donors of the cohort, an average of about 240,000 unique TCR beta nucleotide sequences were sequenced per donor, roughly 18% of them non-productive.

Library prep was done by the immunoSEQ multiplex PCR assay. A mixture of 60 forward primers for TCR Vbeta segments and 13 reverse primers for TCR Jbeta segments was used in the multiplex PCR. A multiplex PCR assay on genomic DNA amplified the CDR3 region of rearranged TCR beta genes. On the Illumina HiSeq System, the amplified TCR beta libraries were sequenced as 87-base-pair reads. The study's processing was this. In a later analysis, tens of millions of unique TCR beta chains were counted across the 500 to 850 repertoires, and around 10 million of these chains were shared by at least two donors. To remove PCR and sequencing errors, raw reads were error-corrected and collapsed into unique sequences using a nearest-neighbor algorithm that merged closely related sequences. Alignment of CDR3 sequences to IMGT reference sequences was used to assign V, D and J gene segments. For a sequence to be retained, at least a six-nucleotide match to both a V gene segment and a J gene segment was required. Rearrangements were called productive when the CDR3 lacked stop codons and stayed in frame with V and J; all others were non-productive. CDR3 was defined by IMGT convention, running from the second conserved V-encoded cysteine to the conserved J-encoded phenylalanine. Sequences without an unambiguous match to a single V gene segment were excluded from the earlier analysis of a few hundred of the donors. In an earlier analysis of roughly 500 of the donors, V segments were called functional above 56.7% productive rearrangements and were called segregating when the between-donor standard deviation exceeded 5%. A statistical classification framework was built to diagnose cytomegalovirus status from the catalog of TCR beta chain sequences. V and J gene assignment, in a later analysis, came from comparing TCR nucleotide sequences with IMGT/GENE-DB human TR gene sequences. Using the TCRdist pipeline, a later analysis assigned CDR3 sequences along with most-parsimonious VDJ recombination scenarios. A later analysis defined each TCR beta chain by its CDR3 amino acid sequence plus V-gene family, and excluded reads lacking a unique V-gene family. A later analysis removed several hundred highly shared, low-generation-probability nucleotide sequences to deal with suspected cross-contamination and a sequencing artifact. A later analysis calculated a clonal expansion index for each public chain from normalized within-repertoire ranks of inferred template counts. A later analysis computed generation probabilities with a VDJ recombination model fitted to out-of-frame rearrangements, and checked the results against IGoR. In a later analysis, TCR-TCR, TCR-HLA and TCR-CMV co-occurrence was scored with hypergeometric tests, and a repertoire-size bias correction was applied to TCR pairs. To estimate false discovery rates, a later analysis permuted the HLA or CMV assignments 20 times. In a later analysis, co-occurring TCRs were grouped with DBSCAN, and TCRdist sequence similarity was added when clustering was performed within HLA-allele-positive subsets. Repertoires with fewer than 30,000 or more than 120,000 public chains, plus five repertoires with anomalous nucleotide sharing, were excluded from co-occurrence clustering. The table comes from immuneACCESS by way of TCRdb, which keeps in-frame sequences with V and J called. Part of the clones is missing from these tables; in studies checked, under half for an unresolved V gene and the rest for unknown reasons. Clone size and the V and J calls come from that table; the DNA yielded D and trimming. This sample has roughly 180,000 clones in its table, and about 80% of those were observed once. The ten largest clones add up to approximately 1.5% of the sample.

The paper's findings and limits, for the study overall: The presence/absence analyses assumed that sequencing depth was roughly uniform across donors, and that assumption may not be true. An earlier analysis of 450 to 750 of the donors showed that most TCR beta V segments appeared in productive rearrangements either about 90% or about 30% of the time, which broadly matched IMGT annotations. Linkage disequilibrium might explain the correlated functional status among segregating V segments, but an unknown experimental factor could not be ruled out. Compared with the approximately 670-donor mean, donors in an Asian-associated ancestry cluster had fewer N-insertions in productive TCRs, according to a later genetic analysis. Because counts were too low, about 15 rarely observed V segments, including chromosome 9 orphons, were left out of the earlier analysis of 587 of the donors. In both the original and validation cohorts, the classifier was reported to diagnose cytomegalovirus status with high specificity and sensitivity. Specific HLA alleles were associated with 15,000 to 20,000 TCR beta sequences at a false discovery rate of 0.05 in a later analysis. A later genetic analysis associated a missense DCLRE1C variant with V-gene and J-gene trimming of TCR beta chains, and an independent cohort replicated the association. According to a later analysis, parvovirus B19, influenza, CMV and Epstein-Barr virus appeared linked to several top co-occurrence clusters. According to the authors, the approach could potentially be generalized to other disease states and immunological phenotypes. Some IMGT-functional V segments, including TRBV6-2 and TRBV6-3, could not be told apart with the 87-base-pair reads, so those segments were excluded. Three of the identified cytomegalovirus-associated TCR beta chains were confirmed in vitro to be specific for cytomegalovirus antigens. A cluster of highly shared sequence variants was judged likely to be a technical artifact of the sequencing pipeline. Because HLA typing was unavailable for some donors at each locus, only the typed subset was used in association tests. Compared with equally common non-associated chains, HLA-associated TCR beta chains in a later analysis were more clonally expanded and had lower generation probabilities. In a later analysis, TCR association rates were found to vary across HLA loci, with the most associated TCRs seen for DRB1 alleles and the fewest for HLA-C alleles. This cohort had only TCR beta chains sequenced, and the lack of alpha or paired-chain data limited which features could be detected. CMV serostatus was the only immune exposure information available for the cohort. According to a later analysis, most CMV-associated TCR beta chains appeared to be HLA-restricted, and the HLA associations seemed to be driven largely by CMV exposure. While some public TCRs were present in many individuals, most TCR sequences turned up only very rarely across donors. A total of around 150 TCR beta chains were listed by the study as associated with cytomegalovirus. A further reported finding was that TCR beta sequences accurately predicted the HLA-A and HLA-B alleles for most subjects in the first cohort. Strong co-occurrence of HLA alleles, especially DR and DQ, made assigning TCR associations to individual alleles difficult.

The cohort comprised under 700 healthy bone marrow donors. Cohort members were all nominally healthy when sampled, although unrecorded immune exposures were likely present. The donor tested CMV seronegative and was one of the 352 seronegative cohort members. A peripheral blood sample was collected from each donor, and TCR beta sequencing was performed on peripheral blood mononuclear cells. Genomic DNA extraction from the blood cell samples was performed with the Qiagen DNeasy Blood Extraction Kit. Sequences LGHNA (CDR1) and YSLEER (CDR2) are obtained from the germline V gene. The junction carries 14 bases between V and J, which are trimmed by 2 bases and 4 bases respectively. From its cysteine to its phenylalanine, the CDR3 spans 15 amino acids. Only CDR3 DNA is held: 45 bases, read in frame from base 1.

The V and J genes are TRBV4-3 and TRBJ1-1; no D gene can be assigned with confidence. The origin of this receptor is a man aged 18 to 29 in good health and CMV-seronegative. Input material: PBMCs. CDR3 region: CASSQNGPSGTEAFF. The nucleotide sequence is given as TGCGCCAGCAGCCAAAACGGACCTAGCGGCACTGAAGCTTTCTTT.